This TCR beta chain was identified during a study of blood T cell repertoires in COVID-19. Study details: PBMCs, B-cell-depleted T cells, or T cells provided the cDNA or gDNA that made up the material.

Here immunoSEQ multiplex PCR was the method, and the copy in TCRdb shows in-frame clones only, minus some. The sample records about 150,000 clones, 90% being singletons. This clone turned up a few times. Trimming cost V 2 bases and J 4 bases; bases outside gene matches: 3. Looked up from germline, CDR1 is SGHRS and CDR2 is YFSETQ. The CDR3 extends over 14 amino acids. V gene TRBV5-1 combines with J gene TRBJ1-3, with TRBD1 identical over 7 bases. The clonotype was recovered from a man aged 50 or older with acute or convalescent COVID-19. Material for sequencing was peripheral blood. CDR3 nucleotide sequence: TGCGCCAGCAGCTTAGGGACAGAAGGAAACACCATATATTTT. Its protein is CASSLGTEGNTIYF.